The next 26 T cell receptor beta chains were all read from a single sample in a study of cytomegalovirus exposure and HLA in healthy donors. Use of 60 Vbeta and 13 Jbeta primers characterized the PCR. The table came from immunoSEQ multiplex PCR; TCRdb's copy has only in-frame clones and leaves some out. The repertoire includes roughly 250,000 clones, about 75% of them detected once, and around 2% sits in the top ten. Sequencing was carried out using PBMCs. The receptors originated from a female donor in good health and CMV-seronegative.

The chain uses TRBV5-1 and TRBJ2-7; 12 nucleotides align to TRBD2. The CDR3 contains 15 residues. Per the germline V gene, CDR1 is SGHRS and CDR2 is YFSETQ. J was trimmed by 6 bases and V by 2 bases; bases with no gene match: 6. The CDR3 DNA follows: TGCGCCAGCAGCTTCCCGACTAGCGGGAGTGTCGAGCAGTACTTC. Protein: CASSFPTSGSVEQYF.

J is TRBJ2-5 and V is TRBV5-1, with TRBD2 identical over 8 bases. The germline gives CDR1 SGHRS, CDR2 YFSETQ. J gave up 4 bases and V 4 bases, and 9 bases lay outside the gene matches. The length of the CDR3 is 15 residues. The CDR3: CASSPGGDGGETQYF. The CDR3 DNA sequence: TGCGCCAGCAGCCCGGGAGGGGATGGAGGAGAGACCCAGTACTTC.

This clone was found a few times. The CDR3 nucleotides are TGTGCCATCAGTGAGTCGGAGGGATCTGGGGCCAACGTCCTGACTTTC. Translating it yields CAISESEGSGANVLTF. V and J are TRBV10-3 and TRBJ2-6; TRBD2 might be the D (6 bases). Germline CDR1 reads ENHRY; CDR2 reads SYGVKD. V lost 0 bases to trimming and J lost 1 base, with 7 bases between them. The CDR3 sequence is 16 residues long.

The V call is TRBV27, the J call TRBJ2-7, with TRBD2 matching 11 bases. This CDR3 has 13 residues. Germline CDR1 is MNHEY and CDR2 is SMNVEV (reference sequence). The V gene end was trimmed by 5 bases and the J gene end by 3 bases; junction bases not matched to a gene: 0. Here the CDR3 DNA reads TGTGCCAGCAGTGGGACTAGCGGCTACGAGCAGTACTTC. As protein: CASSGTSGYEQYF.

The CDR3 nucleotides read TGTGCCAGCAGCCTGGGAGCTACCAATGAAAAACTGTTTTTT. Its translation: CASSLGATNEKLFF. The chain links TRBV7-9 to TRBJ1-4; no reliable D call. V gave up 5 bases and J gave up 5 bases, with 12 bases separating them. This CDR3 contains 14 residues. Germline V gives CDR1 SEHNR, CDR2 FQNEAQ (reference sequence).

This clone was observed a few times. This chain links TRBV2 with TRBJ1-4; tentative D call: TRBD1 (6 bases). The germline gives CDR1 SNHLY, CDR2 FYNNEI. The V end lost 6 bases, the J end lost 8 bases, and 13 bases lay between the germline ends. The CDR3 consists of 13 residues. CDR3 loop: CASRGQQGEKLFF. DNA of the CDR3: TGTGCCAGCAGAGGACAGCAGGGGGAAAAACTGTTTTTT.

Points on this clone: Other DNA sequences in this specimen translate into the identical CDR3. V is TRBV5-1 and J is TRBJ2-7, with TRBD1 matching 8 bases. Losses at the gene ends were 0 bases for V and 2 bases for J; bases not matched to a gene: 4. CDR1 and CDR2 (germline): SGHRS, YFSETQ. The CDR3 runs 15 residues. CDR3 sequence reads: CASSLAGGPTYEQYF. Written as DNA, the CDR3 is TGCGCCAGCAGCTTGGCAGGGGGCCCCACCTACGAGCAGTACTTC.

The chain uses TRBV27 and TRBJ2-7; 10 bases match TRBD2. The V gene end was trimmed by 6 bases and the J gene end by 3 bases; junction bases not matched to a gene: 5. This CDR3 spans 14 amino acids. Germline CDR1 reads MNHEY; CDR2 reads SMNVEV (reference sequence). The CDR3 nucleotides are TGTGCCAGCAGCATAGCGGGAGGCGACTACGAGCAGTACTTC. Amino acids: CASSIAGGDYEQYF.

This chain uses TRBV6-5 with TRBJ2-1; unclear D gene. Germline values: CDR1 MNHEY, CDR2 SVGAGI. CDR3 length: 11 residues. Trimming cost V 7 bases and J 8 bases, with 9 bases left between them. CDR3 residues: CASTLEDEQFF. In DNA, the CDR3 is TGTGCCAGCACATTAGAGGATGAGCAGTTCTTC.

The chain combines TRBV19 with TRBJ1-1; D may be TRBD1 (6 bases). The V gene lost 10 bases and the J gene lost 0 bases, with 21 bases spanning the gap. CDR3 size: 16 residues. Germline assignment: CDR1 LNHDA and CDR2 SQIVND (reference sequence). The CDR3 loop reads CATMGRAGVMNTEAFF. The DNA of the CDR3 is TGTGCCACCATGGGGAGGGCAGGGGTCATGAACACTGAAGCTTTCTTT.

The sample holds one count of this clone. The CDR3 spells CASSETSGSSTDTQYF. CDR3 DNA sequence: TGTGCCAGCAGTGAAACTAGCGGGAGCTCCACAGATACGCAGTATTTT. The rearrangement links TRBV6-4 to TRBJ2-3; 11 bases agree with TRBD2. Trimming took 3 bases from V and 2 from J; bases not matched to a gene: 4. Germline lookup yields CDR1 MRHNA and CDR2 SNTAGT. The CDR3 totals 16 residues.

V gene TRBV7-9 combines with J gene TRBJ1-1; perhaps TRBD1 as D (6 bases). Germline V gene lookup returns CDR1 SEHNR and CDR2 FQNEAQ (reference sequence). V was cut by 4 bases and J by 5 bases, with 20 bases left in between. The CDR3 is 16 amino acids. CDR3 in amino acids: CASSSVAWQGRTEAFF. The CDR3 DNA sequence: TGTGCCAGCAGCTCAGTGGCGTGGCAGGGGCGGACTGAAGCTTTCTTT.

The genes are TRBV27 and TRBJ2-1; possible D gene TRBD1, 5 bases. Germline V CDR1 and CDR2: MNHEY, SMNVEV (reference sequence). The CDR3 spans 15 residues. The germline V and J ends were trimmed by 1 base and 3 bases, with 10 bases remaining between them. This CDR3 reads CASSLLPQGYNEQFF. The DNA of the CDR3 is TGTGCCAGCAGTTTATTGCCCCAGGGCTACAATGAGCAGTTCTTC.

This clone was seen only a few times. V is TRBV7-2 and J is TRBJ2-7, with 9 bases aligning to TRBD1. Germline V gene data show CDR1 as SGHTA and CDR2 as FQGNSA. CDR3 size: 16 residues. V gave up 0 bases and J gave up 5 bases; unmatched junction bases: 8. The CDR3 spells CASSLALGQGSNEQYF. CDR3 DNA: TGTGCCAGCAGCTTAGCGCTCGGACAGGGGAGCAACGAGCAGTACTTC. Together with reference TRBV7-2 and TRBJ2-7, the CDR3 gives the full variable domain: GAGVSQSPSNKVTEKGKDVELRCDPISGHTALYWYRQSLGQGLEFLIYFQGNSAPDKSGLPSDRFSAERTGGSVSTLTIQRTQQEDSAVYLCASSLALGQGSNEQYFGPGTRLTVT.

This sequence joins TRBV30 and TRBJ2-2; tentatively, D is TRBD1 (5 bases). Germline CDR1 reads GTSNPN; CDR2 reads SVGIG (reference sequence). The CDR3 runs 14 residues. V was shortened by 0 bases and J by 6 bases, with 11 bases between the two germline ends. CDR3 residues: CAWSVFRGPGELFF. Written as DNA, the CDR3 is TGTGCCTGGAGTGTATTTAGGGGCCCCGGGGAGCTGTTTTTT.

The chain has TRBV18 and TRBJ1-2; no clear D. V was shortened by 3 bases and J by 9 bases, with 20 bases between the two germline ends. Germline CDR1 KGHSH, CDR2 LQKENI. This CDR3 comprises 15 residues. This chain's CDR3 is CASSPEIGGSYSYTF. The CDR3 bases are TGTGCCAGCTCACCGGAAATCGGAGGATCTTATAGCTACACCTTC.

The chain uses TRBV7-2 and TRBJ2-1; 7 bases are shared with TRBD1. V dropped 4 bases and J dropped 0; count of bases not matched to a gene: 6. Germline V gene lookup returns CDR1 SGHTA and CDR2 FQGNSA. This CDR3 contains 16 residues. Written as DNA, the CDR3 is TGTGCCAGCAGCTCGACAGGGTCTCGCTCCTACAATGAGCAGTTCTTC. Residues: CASSSTGSRSYNEQFF.

This chain connects TRBV7-9 to TRBJ2-1; possibly TRBD1 for D (5 bases). Germline V gene data show CDR1 as SEHNR and CDR2 as FQNEAQ (reference sequence). V was trimmed by 0 bases and J by 8 bases, leaving 14 bases between them. This CDR3 is 15 amino acids long. The CDR3 coding sequence is TGTGCCAGCAGCTTAGCGCTGGTCAGGGCCGATGAGCAGTTCTTC. This translates into CASSLALVRADEQFF.

This chain connects TRBV7-2 to TRBJ2-7; D possibly corresponds to TRBD2 (6 bases). V was cut by 3 bases and J by 3 bases, with 15 bases left in between. This CDR3 has 15 residues. The germline gives CDR1 SGHTA, CDR2 FQGNSA. The DNA of the CDR3 is TGTGCCAGCAGCTTCTCCGGGACTGGAAGCTACGAGCAGTACTTC. It codes for CASSFSGTGSYEQYF.

Note on this clone: A read error may account for a junction end that differs from germline. The chain uses TRBV7-9 and TRBJ1-1, with D possibly matching TRBD1 (5 bases). Per germline, CDR1 SEHNR and CDR2 FQNEAQ (reference sequence). The CDR3 is 12 amino acids. CDR3 loop: CSSSLVQGKAFF. In DNA form, the CDR3 reads TGTTCCAGCAGCTTAGTCCAGGGAAAAGCTTTCTTT.

This rearrangement joins TRBV4-1 to TRBJ1-4, with a possible D match to TRBD1 (5 bases). The CDR3 loop spans 15 amino acids. Germline V gene lookup returns CDR1 MGHRA and CDR2 YSYEKL. Trimming took off 0 bases at V and 7 bases at J, with 12 bases between the two ends. The CDR3 DNA reads as TGCGCCAGCAGCCAAGATAGGGGAGGCGGTGAAAAACTGTTTTTT. Its protein product is CASSQDRGGGEKLFF.

This clone was seen a single time. The chain uses TRBV27 and TRBJ1-2; possible D gene TRBD1, 5 bases. CDR1 and CDR2 from the germline V gene are MNHEY and SMNVEV (reference sequence). The V and J ends lost 6 bases and 2 bases respectively, with 16 bases between them. The length of the CDR3 is 15 residues. The CDR3 region is CASRPPSAGNYGYTF. The CDR3 coding sequence is TGTGCCAGCAGACCCCCTTCCGCAGGGAACTATGGCTACACCTTC.

The rearrangement links TRBV28 to TRBJ2-1; 10 nucleotides agree with TRBD2. This CDR3 is 16 amino acids long. Germline V gives CDR1 MDHEN, CDR2 SYDVKM. The ends lost 4 bases at V and 9 bases at J; junction bases unmatched: 12. The CDR3 loop reads CASSSQRLAGVGEQFF. The CDR3 region has the DNA TGTGCCAGCAGTTCCCAGAGGCTAGCGGGAGTAGGTGAGCAGTTCTTC.

This chain connects TRBV28 to TRBJ2-7; 7 bases map to TRBD1. Germline CDR1 reads MDHEN; CDR2 reads SYDVKM. The CDR3 loop spans 15 amino acids. V was pared by 5 bases and J by 3 bases, with 10 bases of the junction left unmatched. The CDR3 protein is CASSHTSQGVYEQYF. The CDR3 DNA sequence: TGTGCCAGCAGTCATACATCCCAGGGGGTCTACGAGCAGTACTTC.

There are a few counts of this clone. The J gene is TRBJ2-7, the V gene TRBV10-3; 8 nucleotides agree with TRBD2. There are 14 residues in the CDR3. V was clipped by 3 bases and J by 4 bases; unmatched bases: 5. Looked up from germline, CDR1 is ENHRY and CDR2 is SYGVKD. The CDR3 is CAISEISGSYEQYF. The CDR3 DNA follows: TGTGCCATCAGTGAAATAAGCGGGAGTTACGAGCAGTACTTC.

The chain has TRBV11-2 and TRBJ1-2, with 9 bases matching TRBD1. The CDR3 is made up of 17 amino acids. J was trimmed by 4 bases and V by 3 bases; bases with no gene match: 12. CDR1 is SGHAT and CDR2 is FQNNGV in the germline V gene. CDR3 sequence (DNA): TGTGCCAGCAGCTTTAGGTGGGGACAGGGTGATACCTATGGCTACACCTTC. Residues: CASSFRWGQGDTYGYTF.